These 29 T cell receptor beta chains came from one sample sequenced in a study of blood T cells in healthy people across ages. Sample-barcoded 5' priming and a J-beta primer mix drove a second PCR of 7 to 11 cycles. One entry per CDR3 protein, called by TCRdb with MiXCR from the 5' RACE reads. This table holds approximately 1,000,000 distinct CDR3 sequences, more than 35% found once. Sequencing input: blood. Receptors were obtained from a woman in her fifties or sixties in good health.

J is TRBJ1-2 and V is TRBV30; 8 bases line up with TRBD1. V dropped 3 bases and J dropped 7; count of bases not matched to a gene: 7. Germline lookup yields CDR1 GTSNPN and CDR2 SVGIG (reference sequence). CDR3 length: 13 residues. CDR3 in amino acids: CAWRGGTGGGYTF. The CDR3 DNA follows: TGTGCCTGGAGGGGGGGGACAGGCGGTGGCTACACCTTC.

This clonotype was seen only a few times. CDR3 nucleotides: TGCAGTGCACCCGCCAGGGACGGCTTGATCGAGCAGTACTTC. This encodes CSAPARDGLIEQYF. The chain employs TRBV20-1 and TRBJ2-7; D tentatively reads TRBD1 or TRBD2 (5 bases each). Germline CDR1 is DFQATT and CDR2 is SNEGSKA (reference sequence). The CDR3 spans 14 residues. The ends were cut back, 6 bases at V and 6 bases at J, with 21 bases in the middle.

This clonotype was seen a single time. The chain combines TRBV6-1 with TRBJ1-2; possibly TRBD1 for D (5 bases). This CDR3 has 12 amino acids. V lost 4 bases, J lost 5 bases, and 8 bases lay in between. Germline V gene sequence: CDR1 MNHNS, CDR2 SASEGT. CDR3 sequence: CASSGTTYGYTF. The CDR3 bases are TGTGCCAGCAGTGGGACAACGTATGGCTACACCTTC.

This clonotype was observed a handful of times. The rearrangement joins TRBV27 to TRBJ2-5, with D unclear. From germline, CDR1 is MNHEY and CDR2 SMNVEV (reference sequence). V was trimmed by 6 bases and J by 2 bases, leaving 16 bases between them. The CDR3 extends over 15 amino acids. For the CDR3, the DNA is TGTGCCAGCAGCCATACACCGGACCCGCAAGAGACCCAGTACTTC. Protein product: CASSHTPDPQETQYF.

In this sample, this clonotype turned up a few times. The chain employs TRBV7-3 and TRBJ2-5; D unclear. Germline values: CDR1 SGHTA, CDR2 FQGTGA. V shed 5 bases and J shed 0 bases, with 10 bases lying between them. CDR3 length: 14 amino acids. CDR3 loop: CASSKDGNQETQYF. CDR3 bases: TGTGCCAGCAGCAAGGACGGTAACCAAGAGACCCAGTACTTC.

With respect to this clonotype: A read error may account for a junction end that differs from germline. V usage is TRBV27 and J usage is TRBJ2-7; D is unresolved. Germline V gene data show CDR1 as MNHEY and CDR2 as SMNVEV (reference sequence). The CDR3 has 14 residues. The CDR3 DNA is TGTGCCAGCAGTTTATCGTCCCGGTACTACGAGCGGTACTTC. Translating gives CASSLSSRYYERYF.

The V call is TRBV4-2, the J call TRBJ2-2, with 16 nucleotides matching TRBD2. CDR3 length: 18 residues. The V segment lost 0 bases and the J segment 6 bases; nucleotides outside the gene matches: 4. The germline V gene has CDR1 LGHNA and CDR2 YNFKEQ. The CDR3 spells CASSQEGTSGRAAGELFF. As DNA, the CDR3 is TGTGCCAGCAGCCAAGAGGGGACTAGCGGGAGGGCCGCCGGGGAGCTGTTTTTT.

Details on this clonotype: One end of the junction varies from germline; a read error may be responsible. CDR3 in amino acids: CASSSYSGANVQTF. The CDR3 DNA sequence: TGTGCCAGCAGCTCGTACTCTGGGGCCAACGTCCAGACTTTC. The chain carries TRBV5-5 and TRBJ2-6; possible D gene TRBD1, 5 bases. In germline, CDR1 is SGHKS, CDR2 YYEKEE (reference sequence). This CDR3 spans 14 amino acids.

V is TRBV6-2 or TRBV6-3 and J is TRBJ2-7; 10 nucleotides align to TRBD2. V shed 2 bases, J shed 5 bases, and the junction held 9 bases outside the gene matches. Germline V lookup: CDR1 MNHEY, CDR2 SVGEGT. The CDR3 sequence is 16 residues long. CDR3 residues: CASSYASSGSIDEQYF. CDR3 nucleotides: TGTGCCAGCAGTTACGCGTCTAGCGGGAGTATTGACGAGCAGTACTTC.

J is TRBJ1-5 and V is TRBV7-8; 7 bases align to TRBD1. The CDR3 covers 17 residues. Losses at the gene ends were 1 base for V and 2 bases for J; bases not matched to a gene: 8. The germline V gene encodes CDR1 SGHVS and CDR2 FQNEAQ. The CDR3 loop is CASSLGPQGEGNQPQHF. CDR3 DNA sequence: TGTGCCAGCAGCTTAGGGCCCCAGGGGGAGGGCAATCAGCCCCAGCATTTT. The full variable domain, in which reference TRBV7-8 and TRBJ1-5 provide the parts outside the CDR3, is GAGVSQSPRYKVAKRGQDVALRCDPISGHVSLFWYQQALGQGPEFLTYFQNEAQLDKSGLPSDRFFAERPEGSVSTLKIQRTQQEDSAVYLCASSLGPQGEGNQPQHFGDGTRLSIL.

The V gene is TRBV2, the J gene TRBJ1-2, with D hard to call. Trimming took 4 bases from V and 4 from J, leaving 7 bases between them. Germline lookup yields CDR1 SNHLY and CDR2 FYNNEI. CDR3 size: 12 residues. The CDR3 DNA follows: TGTGCCAGCAGTGTCGATCCCTATGGCTACACCTTC. Translation gives CASSVDPYGYTF.

This clonotype was detected a few times. The J gene is TRBJ2-1, the V gene TRBV10-3; possible D gene TRBD1, 6 bases. Between the trimmed V and J ends, which lost 6 bases and 6 bases, there was a span of 9 bases. The CDR3 covers 12 residues. Germline assignment: CDR1 ENHRY and CDR2 SYGVKD. The CDR3, as DNA: TGTGCCATCAGCGCACAGGGCAATGAGCAGTTCTTC. Translation: CAISAQGNEQFF.

This clonotype has ten or more counts. The chain carries TRBV27 and TRBJ2-3, with D tentatively TRBD2 (6 bases). The CDR3 has 15 amino acids. The V end lost 2 bases, the J end lost 0 bases, and 9 bases lay between the germline ends. The V gene's germline CDR1 is MNHEY and CDR2 SMNVEV (reference sequence). The DNA for the CDR3 is TGTGCCAGCAGTTTAATTGGGGGGAGCACAGATACGCAGTATTTT. It yields the protein CASSLIGGSTDTQYF.

A remark on this clonotype: A junction boundary mismatches the germline segment, possibly from a read error. The chain links TRBV20-1 to TRBJ2-7; D could derive from TRBD1 or TRBD2 (5 bases each). CDR1 and CDR2 (germline): DFQATT, SNEGSKA (reference sequence). This CDR3 contains 13 residues. This chain's CDR3 is CSAPITGLYERYF. DNA for the CDR3: TGCAGTGCTCCCATCACGGGGCTCTACGAGCGGTACTTC.

This chain links TRBV27 with TRBJ2-3, with 13 bases aligning to TRBD2. With V trimmed by 8 bases and J by 0 bases, 5 bases remained unmatched. The CDR3 has 16 residues. The germline V gene has CDR1 MNHEY and CDR2 SMNVEV (reference sequence). The CDR3 sequence is CASGTSGDSSTDTQYF. In nucleotides, the CDR3 is TGTGCCAGCGGGACTAGCGGGGACTCTAGCACAGATACGCAGTATTTT.

The J gene is TRBJ2-2, the V gene TRBV7-9, with no clear D. Germline loops: CDR1 SEHNR, CDR2 FQNEAQ (reference sequence). The CDR3 has 14 residues. V was trimmed by 8 bases and J by 3 bases, leaving 13 bases between them. The CDR3 DNA reads TGTGCCAGCGTAGGGCGAGCGTACACCGGGGAGCTGTTTTTT. Translated: CASVGRAYTGELFF. The whole variable domain, remainder taken from reference TRBV7-9 and TRBJ2-2, is DTGVSQNPRHKITKRGQNVTFRCDPISEHNRLYWYRQTLGQGPEFLTYFQNEAQLEKSRLLSDRFSAERPKGSFSTLEIQRTEQGDSAMYLCASVGRAYTGELFFGEGSRLTVL.

In this sample, this clonotype turned up many times. This chain links TRBV27 with TRBJ2-7; a possible D gene is TRBD2 (6 bases). This CDR3 spans 14 amino acids. V lost 4 bases, J lost 3 bases, and 13 bases lay in between. Per germline, CDR1 MNHEY and CDR2 SMNVEV (reference sequence). The CDR3 coding sequence is TGTGCCAGCAGTTCCCCCGGACTATTCTACGAGCAGTACTTC. It is translated as CASSSPGLFYEQYF.

This clonotype was seen a handful of times. The J gene is TRBJ2-7, the V gene TRBV20-1; D tentatively fits TRBD1 or TRBD2 (7 bases each). The CDR3 spans 15 residues. Germline CDR1 reads DFQATT; CDR2 reads SNEGSKA (reference sequence). Trimming removed 4 bases at V and 3 bases at J, with 19 bases between. The CDR3 spells CSAKGQRGSLYEQYF. The CDR3, as DNA: TGCAGTGCTAAGGGACAGCGCGGGAGCCTCTACGAGCAGTACTTC.

This clonotype has just a few counts. V and J are TRBV6-1 and TRBJ2-5; D remains ambiguous. This CDR3 comprises 11 residues. Trimming removed 7 bases at V and 5 bases at J, with 8 bases between. The germline CDR1 and CDR2 sequences are MNHNS and SASEGT. Here the CDR3 DNA reads TGTGCCAGCACCGAAGGGGAGACCCAGTACTTC. Amino acids: CASTEGETQYF.

This clonotype has just a few counts. The chain uses TRBV3-1 and TRBJ2-3; TRBD2 matches 12 bases. V lost 2 bases and J lost 6; bases outside the gene matches: 3. Germline CDR1 reads LGHDT; CDR2 reads YNNKEL (reference sequence). The CDR3 sequence is 15 residues long. CDR3 residues: CASSQTSGRWDTQYF. The CDR3 DNA is TGTGCCAGCAGCCAAACTAGCGGGAGGTGGGATACGCAGTATTTT.

The rearrangement joins TRBV27 to TRBJ2-6; 7 bases agree with TRBD1. Germline V lookup: CDR1 MNHEY, CDR2 SMNVEV (reference sequence). V dropped 4 bases and J dropped 3; count of bases not matched to a gene: 6. This CDR3 is built from 16 residues. The CDR3 DNA reads as TGTGCCAGCAGTTCGACAGGGTTCGGTGGGGCCAACGTCCTGACTTTC. Translating it yields CASSSTGFGGANVLTF.

The chain has TRBV5-4 and TRBJ2-6; D ambiguous. The CDR3 is made up of 16 amino acids. V lost 4 bases and J 0 bases, leaving 11 bases between the germline ends. The germline V gene has CDR1 SGHNT and CDR2 YYREEE (reference sequence). The CDR3, as DNA: TGTGCCAGCAGCCCGATGGTCAGCTCTGGGGCCAACGTCCTGACTTTC. It specifies CASSPMVSSGANVLTF.

The chain carries TRBV4-1 and TRBJ2-7; 7 nucleotides agree with TRBD1. This CDR3 comprises 12 residues. Trimming took 6 bases from V and 5 from J; bases not matched to a gene: 4. Germline V CDR1 and CDR2: MGHRA, YSYEKL. In nucleotides, the CDR3 is TGCGCCAGCAGTCCGGACAGGAACGAGCAGTACTTC. It yields the protein CASSPDRNEQYF.

V gene TRBV24-1 combines with J gene TRBJ2-5; the match to TRBD2 covers 8 bases. Germline CDR1 KGHDR, CDR2 SFDVKD. The junction had 5 bases not matched to a gene; V was cut back by 4 bases and J by 5 bases. The CDR3 is made up of 14 amino acids. CDR3 sequence: CATSERREVETQYF. The CDR3 coding sequence is TGTGCCACCAGTGAAAGGCGGGAGGTGGAGACCCAGTACTTC.

CDR3 region: CASSDFAPTDSYEQYF. The CDR3 DNA follows: TGCGCCAGCAGTGATTTCGCACCCACCGACTCCTACGAGCAGTACTTC. The V call is TRBV10-1, the J call TRBJ2-7; D gene unclear. V dropped 3 bases and J dropped 0 bases, with 15 bases sitting between them. This CDR3 is 16 amino acids long. The germline gives CDR1 WNHNN, CDR2 SYGVQD (reference sequence).

This rearrangement joins TRBV7-2 to TRBJ2-7; 8 bases are a match to TRBD1. Germline CDR1 is SGHTA and CDR2 is FQGNSA. The CDR3 has 15 amino acids. J lost 4 bases, V lost 6 bases, and 11 bases had no gene match. CDR3 coding DNA: TGTGCCAGCAGGAGAGGTGGGACAGGATCGTACGAGCAGTACTTC. This sequence encodes CASRRGGTGSYEQYF.

This clonotype was recorded a few times. This chain uses TRBV6-5 with TRBJ1-2; TRBD1 agrees at 7 bases. The CDR3 is made up of 16 amino acids. V lost 2 bases to trimming and J lost 7 bases; unmatched junction nucleotides: 13. CDR1 and CDR2 (germline): MNHEY, SVGAGI. In nucleotides, the CDR3 is TGTGCCAGCAGTTACCGGCACAGGGGAAGGGATGGTGGCTACACCTTC. Its translation: CASSYRHRGRDGGYTF.

The chain recombines TRBV7-9 with TRBJ2-2, with D unresolved. Germline assignment: CDR1 SEHNR and CDR2 FQNEAQ (reference sequence). V was clipped by 5 bases and J by 8 bases, with 9 bases between them. The CDR3 totals 12 residues. The CDR3: CASSPGQGELFF. The CDR3 DNA follows: TGTGCCAGCAGCCCTGGCCAGGGGGAGCTGTTTTTT.

The rearrangement uses TRBV3-1 and TRBJ2-3, with D maybe TRBD1 (5 bases). Looked up from germline, CDR1 is LGHDT and CDR2 is YNNKEL (reference sequence). CDR3 size: 17 residues. Between the trimmed V and J ends, which lost 0 bases and 2 bases, there was a span of 15 bases. CDR3 amino acids: CASSQDGPRAVTDTQYF. CDR3 in DNA: TGTGCCAGCAGCCAAGATGGTCCCAGGGCTGTCACAGATACGCAGTATTTT.